This TCR beta chain was recovered during a study of regulatory T cells in long-lasting Graves disease. About the research overall: To qualify as persistent, Graves' disease required over 5 years of antithyroid drugs with positive TSH receptor antibodies.

Study-wide results and limits: The study found lower TCR diversity in persistent Graves' patients than in newly diagnosed ones.

About this clonotype itself: Its specificity is not known.

With iRepertoire HTBI primers and Arm-PCR of CDR3 regions, TCR beta libraries were built. TCRdb re-analysed the multiplex PCR reads in MiXCR, keeping a single row per CDR3 protein. The table shows some 370,000 distinct CDR3 sequences, with roughly 25% occurring only once. Sample time point: persistent/refractory GD, antithyroid drugs over 5 years with positive TRAb. The TCR library was made from RNA that had been extracted from PBMCs in TRIzol. American Thyroid Association guidelines defined how Graves' disease was diagnosed. The EDTA tubes were filled with around 8.1 milliliters of drawn peripheral blood. CDR1 is SGHRS, CDR2 YFSETQ, per germline. The J segment lost 1 base and the V segment lost 3 bases, leaving 2 bases of the junction unmatched. CDR3 size: 14 residues.

This chain links TRBV5-1 with TRBJ1-1, with TRBD1 matching 8 bases. This sequence originates from a woman aged 40 to 50 with Graves disease. Sample: peripheral blood mononuclear cells (PBMCs), taken when the disease was refractory, from a patient treated with antithyroid drugs. The CDR3 nucleotides read TGCGCCAGCAGCTCAGGGGGCCGGAACACTGAAGCTTTCTTT. Its protein product is CASSSGGRNTEAFF. Drawing the rest from reference TRBV5-1 and TRBJ1-1, the complete variable domain is KAGVTQTPRYLIKTRGQQVTLSCSPISGHRSVSWYQQTPGQGLQFLFEYFSETQRNKGNFPGRFSGRQFSNSRSEMNVSTLELGDSALYLCASSSGGRNTEAFFGQGTRLTVV.